This T cell receptor beta chain was documented in a study of technical replicates of blood from several donors. The protocol was immunoSEQ multiplex PCR, while the TCRdb copy is restricted to in-frame clones and leaves out a portion. The sample shows 60,000 to 85,000 clones, roughly 94% of them seen only once. This CDR3 is 17 amino acids long. V shed 0 bases, J shed 4 bases, and the junction held 11 bases outside the gene matches. CDR1 and CDR2 (germline): LGHNA, YSLEER. The rearrangement links TRBV4-3 to TRBJ2-7; 8 nucleotides line up with TRBD2. This receptor was obtained from a human donor in good health. The sample consisted of T cells isolated from PBMCs. For the CDR3, the DNA is TGCGCCAGCAGCCAAGATTCGGTGTGGCGGGAGGATTACGAGCAGTACTTC. It encodes CASSQDSVWREDYEQYF.